Below, 7 T cell receptor beta chains from the same sample are listed, as sequenced in a study of PD-1 blockade in classical Hodgkin lymphoma. Assay used: immunoSEQ multiplex PCR; TCRdb lists only in-frame clones, some missing. This sample has about 28,000 clones; 70% to 85% occur once, and the top ten carry about 0.57%. Time point indicated: cycle 4 day 1 (C4D1), after around six weeks of nivolumab. All patients relapsed after autologous stem cell transplantation, and brentuximab vedotin exposure varied. Thawed PBMCs yielded CD4+ T cells through magnetic negative selection. The source was CD4+ T cells from blood, collected before the fourth cycle of nivolumab. The source of these receptors is a human donor with classical Hodgkin lymphoma.

A single count supports this clone. The junction shows a germline mismatch at one end, possibly a read error. The chain carries TRBV7-7 and TRBJ2-2; possibly TRBD2 for D (5 bases). Germline loops: CDR1 SSHAT, CDR2 FNYEAQ (reference sequence). The CDR3 is 14 residues long. The CDR3 DNA sequence: TGTGCTAGCAGTTCAGAGGGCGGGACCGGGGAGCTGTTTTTT. Protein product: CASSSEGGTGELFF.

The chain has TRBV2 and TRBJ1-5; TRBD1 aligns across 8 bases. Germline trimming cut 4 bases from V and 7 bases from J; bases unmatched to any gene: 6. CDR1 and CDR2 (germline): SNHLY, FYNNEI. The CDR3 sequence is 14 residues long. CDR3 DNA sequence: TGTGCCAGCAGTGCCGACAGGGGATCGCAGCCCCAGCATTTT. It encodes CASSADRGSQPQHF. The complete variable domain, with remaining parts taken from reference TRBV2 and TRBJ1-5, reads EPEVTQTPSHQVTQMGQEVILRCVPISNHLYFYWYRQILGQKVEFLVSFYNNEISEKSEIFDDQFSVERPDGSNFTLKIRSTKLEDSAMYFCASSADRGSQPQHFGDGTRLSIL.

CDR3 DNA sequence: TGTGCCAGCAGCCAACTTATTACTGCCGGGGAGCTGTTTTTT. Encoded protein: CASSQLITAGELFF. V is TRBV7-9 and J is TRBJ2-2; no clear D gene. Trimming left V 5 bases short and J 6 bases short, with 13 bases between. Germline assignment: CDR1 SEHNR and CDR2 FQNEAQ (reference sequence). The length of the CDR3 is 14 residues.

The rearrangement links TRBV19 to TRBJ2-7, with D unclear. The CDR3 extends over 14 amino acids. The germline CDR1 and CDR2 sequences are LNHDA and SQIVND (reference sequence). V was clipped by 5 bases and J by 2 bases, with 13 bases between them. CDR3 bases: TGTGCCAGTAGTGTCAGAATAAACGCCTACGAGCAGTACTTC. This translates into CASSVRINAYEQYF.

In its sample, this clone was seen once. The chain carries TRBV7-3 and TRBJ2-7; no firm D call. This CDR3 region has 15 residues. The V end was cut by 2 bases, the J end by 4 bases, with 15 bases between. Germline CDR1 SGHTA, CDR2 FQGTGA. The CDR3 sequence: CASSLSPVQQYEQYF. In nucleotides, the CDR3 is TGTGCCAGCAGCTTATCCCCAGTGCAACAGTACGAGCAGTACTTC.

This sequence joins TRBV19 and TRBJ2-5; 7 nucleotides agree with TRBD2. The V gene's germline CDR1 is LNHDA and CDR2 SQIVND (reference sequence). Losses at the gene ends were 5 bases for V and 5 bases for J; bases not matched to a gene: 8. The length of the CDR3 is 14 residues. CDR3 in DNA: TGTGCCAGTAGTCCGGGGGGACTGAGGGAGACCCAGTACTTC. This codes for CASSPGGLRETQYF.

This rearrangement joins TRBV10-3 to TRBJ1-5; D might be TRBD1 (5 bases). The CDR3 is 19 amino acids. Per the germline V gene, CDR1 is ENHRY and CDR2 is SYGVKD. Between the trimmed V and J ends, which lost 5 bases and 1 base, there was a span of 24 bases. Written as DNA, the CDR3 is TGTGCCATCAGTCCGGCGACCGGGACCACGAGGGGAAGCAATCAGCCCCAGCATTTT. This translates into CAISPATGTTRGSNQPQHF.